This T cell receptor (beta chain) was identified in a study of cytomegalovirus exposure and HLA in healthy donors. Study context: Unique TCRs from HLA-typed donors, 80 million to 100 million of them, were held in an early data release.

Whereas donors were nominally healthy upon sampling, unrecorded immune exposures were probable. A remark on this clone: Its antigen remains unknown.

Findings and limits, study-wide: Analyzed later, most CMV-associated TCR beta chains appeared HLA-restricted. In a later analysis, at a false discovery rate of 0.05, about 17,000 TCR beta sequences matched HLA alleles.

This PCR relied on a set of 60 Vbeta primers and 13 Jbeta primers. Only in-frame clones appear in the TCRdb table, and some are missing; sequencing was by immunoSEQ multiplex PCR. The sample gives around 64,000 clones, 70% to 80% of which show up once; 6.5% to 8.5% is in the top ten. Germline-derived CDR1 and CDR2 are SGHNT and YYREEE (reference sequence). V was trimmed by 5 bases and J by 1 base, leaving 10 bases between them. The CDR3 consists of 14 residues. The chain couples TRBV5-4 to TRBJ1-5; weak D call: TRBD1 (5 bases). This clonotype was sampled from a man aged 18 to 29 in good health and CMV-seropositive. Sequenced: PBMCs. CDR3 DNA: TGTGCCAGCAGGGGCGCAGGGAGCAATCAGCCCCAGCATTTT. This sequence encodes CASRGAGSNQPQHF.